A selection of T cell receptor beta chains follows, all from one sample in a study of blood T cells in healthy people across ages. Each CDR3 protein gets one entry after TCRdb re-called the 5' RACE reads with MiXCR. The profile covers 500,000 to 650,000 distinct CDR3 sequences, with approximately 26% appearing a single time and approximately 3.6% taken by the ten largest. These data were also filed under a second study, of T cells of mothers and their children.

The sequenced sample consisted of blood. These receptors all stem from a boy between 2 and 10 years old in good health. The CDR3 runs from the conserved cysteine through the conserved F or W. Size tells how often a clone was seen (once, few, many) or the class of an expanded clone, and some rows leave it out.

>.|TRBJ1-2|TRBV12-3/TRBV12-4
CASSLTRTYGYTF
>.|TRBJ2-3|TRBV3-1
CASSQGPQIRGGPPDTQYF
>.|TRBJ2-5|TRBV29-1
CSAGTGGGEQYF
>.|.|TRBV11-2
CASSVYRSHNEQFF
>.|TRBJ1-1|TRBV5-1
CASSLEDGTEAFF
>.|TRBJ1-2|TRBV9
CASSHQTTHYGYTF
>few|TRBJ2-3|TRBV7-2
CASSRRGGGTDTQYF
>.|TRBJ2-7|TRBV29-1
CSVAYRGQARYEQYF
>.|TRBJ2-7|TRBV9
CASSGPGDEQYF
>few|TRBJ2-5|TRBV20-1
CSARDQGTGLQETQYF
>.|TRBJ2-3|TRBV7-2
CASSLALAADTQYF
>few|.|TRBV6-2/TRBV6-3
CASTSDGEWKIYEQYF
>few|TRBJ2-5|TRBV6-5
CASSYSPRGLGETQYF
>few|TRBJ2-3|TRBV6-6
CASSLIAGATDTQYF
>.|TRBJ2-2|TRBV6-5
CASSYGWLGNTGELFF
>few|TRBJ2-4|TRBV13
CASSSEGPLAAKNIQYF
>.|TRBJ2-3|TRBV5-1
CATSNLQWIF
>few|TRBJ2-3|TRBV11-2
CASSLVGGGSPTDTQYF
>few|TRBJ1-2|TRBV12-3/TRBV12-4
CASRDNRDNYGYTF
>.|TRBJ2-5|TRBV12-3/TRBV12-4
CASSLIRGGGETQYF
>.|TRBJ2-3|TRBV20-1
CSASGSSDTQYF
>.|TRBJ2-7|TRBV12-3/TRBV12-4
CASGTGPSSEQYF
>few|TRBJ2-1|TRBV10-3
CAIRGGGVEQFF
>.|TRBJ2-7|TRBV20-1
CSARDISGEQYF
>.|TRBJ2-5|TRBV4-3
CASSQVRLFETQYF